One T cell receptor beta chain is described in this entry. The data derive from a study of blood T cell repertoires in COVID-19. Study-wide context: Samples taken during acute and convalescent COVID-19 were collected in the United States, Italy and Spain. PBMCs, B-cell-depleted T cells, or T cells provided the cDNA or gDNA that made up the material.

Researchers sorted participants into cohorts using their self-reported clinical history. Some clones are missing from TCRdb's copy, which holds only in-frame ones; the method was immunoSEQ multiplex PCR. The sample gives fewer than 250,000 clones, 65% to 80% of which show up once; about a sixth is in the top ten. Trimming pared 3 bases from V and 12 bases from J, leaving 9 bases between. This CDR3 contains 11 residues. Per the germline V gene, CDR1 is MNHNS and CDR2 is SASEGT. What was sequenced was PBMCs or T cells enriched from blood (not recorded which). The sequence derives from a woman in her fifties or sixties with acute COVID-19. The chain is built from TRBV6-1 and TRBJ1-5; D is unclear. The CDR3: CASSEGGFQHF. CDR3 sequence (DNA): TGTGCCAGCAGTGAGGGAGGCTTCCAGCATTTT.